What follows are 12 T cell receptor beta chains derived from one specimen sequenced in a study of blood T cell repertoires in COVID-19. Profiled with immunoSEQ multiplex PCR; TCRdb holds only in-frame clones, not every one. The sample has 300,000 to 400,000 clones, roughly 90% seen once; the top ten hold around 7.9%. The sequencing sample was made of peripheral blood. The receptors come from an older woman with COVID-19, enrolled during active disease.

This clone was seen a few times. V is TRBV29-1 and J is TRBJ1-3, with D perhaps matching TRBD1 (6 bases). V gave up 5 bases and J gave up 4 bases, with 12 bases separating them. This CDR3 contains 13 residues. CDR1 and CDR2 (germline): SQVTM, ANQGSEA. The CDR3 is CSVMKGVGNTIYF. As DNA, the CDR3 is TGCAGCGTTATGAAGGGGGTCGGAAACACCATATATTTT.

Here the CDR3 DNA reads TGCGCCAGCAGTATTTCGGGACAGAATGGCTACACCTTC. Amino acid sequence: CASSISGQNGYTF. This chain connects TRBV5-1 to TRBJ1-2, with 7 bases identical to TRBD1. V trimming: 5 bases; J trimming: 6 bases; junction bases outside the gene matches: 7. The CDR3 contains 13 residues. Germline V gene data show CDR1 as SGHRS and CDR2 as YFSETQ. The full variable domain, in which reference TRBV5-1 and TRBJ1-2 provide the parts outside the CDR3, is KAGVTQTPRYLIKTRGQQVTLSCSPISGHRSVSWYQQTPGQGLQFLFEYFSETQRNKGNFPGRFSGRQFSNSRSEMNVSTLELGDSALYLCASSISGQNGYTFGSGTRLTVV.

This clone occurred a few times. The chain has TRBV18 and TRBJ1-2; TRBD1 is a possible D gene (6 bases). Germline V CDR1 and CDR2: KGHSH, LQKENI. V gave up 3 bases and J gave up 4 bases, with 9 bases separating them. This CDR3 is 13 amino acids long. The CDR3 region is CASSPDSLYGYTF. For the CDR3, the DNA is TGTGCCAGCTCACCGGACAGCCTCTATGGCTACACCTTC. The whole variable domain, filled in from reference TRBV18 and TRBJ1-2, reads NAGVMQNPRHLVRRRGQEARLRCSPMKGHSHVYWYRQLPEEGLKFMVYLQKENIIDESGMPKERFSAEFPKEGPSILRIQQVVRGDSAAYFCASSPDSLYGYTFGSGTRLTVV.

This chain links TRBV9 with TRBJ2-1; 14 nucleotides align to TRBD2. Germline CDR1 and CDR2: SGDLS and YYNGEE. V shed 2 bases and J 8 bases; nucleotides not matched to a gene: 3. The CDR3 totals 15 residues. Written as DNA, the CDR3 is TGTGCCAGCAGCGTTGGACTAGCGGGGGGTTATGAGCAGTTCTTC. This encodes CASSVGLAGGYEQFF. Full variable domain (missing parts from reference TRBV9 and TRBJ2-1): DSGVTQTPKHLITATGQRVTLRCSPRSGDLSVYWYQQSLDQGLQFLIQYYNGEERAKGNILERFSAQQFPDLHSELNLSSLELGDSALYFCASSVGLAGGYEQFFGPGTRLTVL.

This clone turned up a few times. The rearrangement links TRBV30 to TRBJ2-4; TRBD1 aligns across 9 bases. V lost 4 bases and J lost 0; bases outside the gene matches: 13. The CDR3 contains 18 residues. Looked up from germline, CDR1 is GTSNPN and CDR2 is SVGIG (reference sequence). CDR3: CAWTKGTGTGLAKNIQYF. CDR3 DNA: TGTGCCTGGACTAAAGGAACCGGGACAGGGCTAGCCAAAAACATTCAGTACTTC.

The chain uses TRBV30 and TRBJ1-1, with 10 bases that match TRBD1. Germline loops: CDR1 GTSNPN, CDR2 SVGIG (reference sequence). Germline trimming cut 2 bases from V and 7 bases from J; bases unmatched to any gene: 4. This CDR3 spans 13 amino acids. Here the CDR3 reads CAWSRDRGSEAFF. The CDR3 DNA sequence: TGTGCCTGGAGTAGGGACAGGGGAAGTGAAGCTTTCTTT.

A single count supports this clone. The chain links TRBV24-1 to TRBJ2-7; weak D call: TRBD1 (6 bases). V was shortened by 8 bases and J by 2 bases, with 15 bases between the two germline ends. Germline CDR1 is KGHDR and CDR2 is SFDVKD. The CDR3 has 14 amino acids. The CDR3 DNA reads TGTGCCACCACCCAGGGGACCCCCGCCTACGAGCAGTACTTC. Translated, it gives CATTQGTPAYEQYF.

This rearrangement joins TRBV19 to TRBJ1-5; tentatively, D is TRBD1 (6 bases). The CDR3 consists of 14 residues. Germline CDR1 LNHDA, CDR2 SQIVND (reference sequence). The germline V and J ends were trimmed by 5 bases and 5 bases, with 13 bases remaining between them. The CDR3 spells CASSLRQVDQPQHF. In DNA, the CDR3 is TGTGCCAGTAGTCTACGACAGGTAGATCAGCCCCAGCATTTT.

V gene TRBV5-1 combines with J gene TRBJ1-1, with a possible D match to TRBD1 (6 bases). V lost 0 bases and J lost 4, with 10 bases in between. Per the germline V gene, CDR1 is SGHRS and CDR2 is YFSETQ. This CDR3 region has 14 residues. CDR3 sequence: CASSLGVGGTEAFF. The CDR3 bases are TGCGCCAGCAGCTTGGGTGTAGGGGGCACTGAAGCTTTCTTT.

The chain carries TRBV7-2 and TRBJ2-7; D perhaps matches TRBD1 (5 bases). CDR3 size: 15 residues. V was shortened by 3 bases and J by 3 bases, with 15 bases between the two germline ends. The germline V gene encodes CDR1 SGHTA and CDR2 FQGNSA. CDR3 sequence reads: CASSFFVGASYEQYF. DNA of the CDR3: TGTGCCAGCAGCTTTTTTGTAGGGGCAAGCTACGAGCAGTACTTC.

The V and J genes are TRBV3-1 (or the pseudogene TRBV3-2) and TRBJ2-7; D may be TRBD2 (5 bases). This CDR3 spans 15 amino acids. V was clipped by 0 bases and J by 3 bases, with 12 bases between them. CDR1 is LGHDT and CDR2 is YNNKEL in the germline V gene (reference sequence). The CDR3 spells CASSQDQVRVYEQYF. For the CDR3, the DNA is TGTGCCAGCAGCCAAGATCAAGTGAGGGTCTACGAGCAGTACTTC.

This chain joins TRBV2 and TRBJ1-5; no clear D. Germline CDR1 and CDR2: SNHLY and FYNNEI. Trimming removed 8 bases at V and 3 bases at J, with 8 bases between. The length of the CDR3 is 12 residues. The CDR3 DNA is TGTGCCAGCGAGGGTAACAATCAGCCCCAGCATTTT. Amino acid sequence: CASEGNNQPQHF.